This T cell receptor beta chain was identified during a study of technical replicates of blood from a few donors. The V and J ends lost 4 bases and 7 bases respectively, with 21 bases between them. The CDR3 covers 16 residues. Germline values: CDR1 SGHRS, CDR2 YFSETQ. TCRdb's table, derived via immunoSEQ multiplex PCR, lists solely in-frame clones and lacks some. In the table there are more than 45,000 clones, 75% to 95% of which are singletons. This sequence joins TRBV5-1 and TRBJ1-3; possibly TRBD1 for D (6 bases). This sequence was found in a human donor in good health. Some clones in this sample may be carry-over from other donors' samples. Source material: PBMCs. DNA for the CDR3: TGCGCCAGCAGCCCGGCCGGGGGGGGCTTTGTGAACACCATATATTTT. It translates to CASSPAGGGFVNTIYF.